These T cell receptor beta chains were read from a single sample in a study of cytomegalovirus exposure and HLA in healthy donors. Generated by immunoSEQ multiplex PCR, the TCRdb table keeps only in-frame clones and is missing some. The table includes 140,000 or so clones, approximately 72% detected once. The specimen sequenced was PBMCs. Source of these receptors: a middle-aged man in good health and CMV-seronegative. Both conserved end residues are part of each CDR3. The order of the fields is CDR3 DNA, CDR3 protein, J gene, clone size, D gene, V gene. The D gene is left open where the match is weak. Size values are once, few and many counts, or a class for expanded clones, and some rows have none.

TGTGCCAGCAGCCCCCGGGGCCAGCGGGACATTCAGTACTTC	CASSPRGQRDIQYF	TRBJ2-4	-	-	TRBV7-2
TGTGCCAGAAGCTTGGCGTCGATAGCGGGGTTCGCGTGCAATGAGCAGTTCTTC	CARSLASIAGFACNEQFF	TRBJ2-1	-	TRBD2	TRBV5-3
TGCGCCAGCAGCTTGGTCGGCGGGGGGGGCCAAGAGACCCAGTACTTC	CASSLVGGGGQETQYF	TRBJ2-5	-	TRBD2	TRBV5-1
TGTGCCAGCAGCAAAGACCCCCCAGGTAACTACGAGCAGTACTTC	CASSKDPPGNYEQYF	TRBJ2-7	few	-	TRBV21-1
TGTGCCAGCAGCAACCGAATCCGGGACAGGTCCTTGGGGGAAGCTTTCTTT	CASSNRIRDRSLGEAFF	TRBJ1-1	-	TRBD1	TRBV11-2
TGTGCCAGCAGCTTAGAGGGCTTAAGCTCCTACGAGCAGTACTTC	CASSLEGLSSYEQYF	TRBJ2-7	-	-	TRBV11-2
TGTGCCAGCAGTCCCGGACAGGGAAAGACCCAGTACTTC	CASSPGQGKTQYF	TRBJ2-5	-	TRBD1	TRBV27
TGTGCCAGCAGCTTAGTTGGTGGGGGGGACACAGATACGCAGTATTTT	CASSLVGGGDTDTQYF	TRBJ2-3	-	TRBD2	TRBV7-9
TGCGCCAGCAGTGAACACAGGGATCAGCCCCAGCATTTT	CASSEHRDQPQHF	TRBJ1-5	-	-	TRBV10-2
TGTGCCAGCAGTCCTTCACCAATGGCGGGCTATGGCTACACCTTC	CASSPSPMAGYGYTF	TRBJ1-2	-	-	TRBV27